These 16 T cell receptor beta chains share one sample of origin, sequenced in a study of naive CD8 T cells in extremely preterm neonates. Sequencing was performed with immunoSEQ multiplex PCR; in TCRdb, only in-frame clones are kept and a portion is missing. Here the sample spans about 7,100 clones, about 98% being singletons. Source material: naive CD8+ T cells from blood. The receptor source for this set is a human donor in good health.

The chain combines TRBV11-2 with TRBJ2-4; 8 bases align to TRBD1. The germline CDR1 and CDR2 sequences are SGHAT and FQNNGV. V lost 3 bases and J lost 6; bases outside the gene matches: 10. There are 16 residues in the CDR3. CDR3 amino acids: CASSLGQGAPGNIQYF. DNA for the CDR3: TGTGCCAGCAGCTTGGGGCAGGGGGCGCCTGGAAACATTCAGTACTTC.

This chain joins TRBV4-1 and TRBJ2-7; TRBD1 agrees at 8 bases. The germline V gene has CDR1 MGHRA and CDR2 YSYEKL. J was trimmed by 7 bases and V by 4 bases; bases with no gene match: 18. This CDR3 spans 17 amino acids. This CDR3 reads CASSPMPGQGNRGEQYF. Here the CDR3 DNA reads TGCGCCAGCAGCCCCATGCCAGGACAGGGTAACAGGGGAGAGCAGTACTTC.

The chain employs TRBV28 and TRBJ2-1; TRBD2 aligns across 10 bases. Germline CDR1 reads MDHEN; CDR2 reads SYDVKM. V trimming: 6 bases; J trimming: 6 bases; junction bases outside the gene matches: 8. The CDR3 spans 15 residues. This CDR3 reads CASSMLAGVRNEQFF. CDR3 DNA sequence: TGTGCCAGCAGCATGCTAGCGGGAGTCCGCAATGAGCAGTTCTTC. The complete variable domain, with remaining parts taken from reference TRBV28 and TRBJ2-1, reads DVKVTQSSRYLVKRTGEKVFLECVQDMDHENMFWYRQDPGLGLRLIYFSYDVKMKEKGDIPEGYSVSREKKERFSLILESASTNQTSMYLCASSMLAGVRNEQFFGPGTRLTVL.

The gene calls are TRBV11-1 and TRBJ2-5; 8 bases fit TRBD2. Germline V CDR1 and CDR2: SGHAT, FQDESV (reference sequence). V shed 1 base and J 8 bases; nucleotides not matched to a gene: 18. This CDR3 comprises 18 residues. The CDR3 protein is CASSLEGPGGESMGTQYF. In DNA form, the CDR3 reads TGTGCCAGCAGCTTAGAGGGTCCGGGGGGGGAATCGATGGGTACCCAGTACTTC.

V is TRBV5-4 and J is TRBJ1-1; 9 nucleotides agree with TRBD1. The CDR3 contains 15 residues. The germline gives CDR1 SGHNT, CDR2 YYREEE (reference sequence). The trim removed 2 bases at V and 5 bases at J, leaving 7 bases unmatched. The CDR3 DNA is TGTGCCAGCAGCTTTATACAGGGGGCAGGGACTGAAGCTTTCTTT. It translates to CASSFIQGAGTEAFF.

This rearrangement joins TRBV10-1 to TRBJ2-5, with D perhaps TRBD1 (6 bases). This CDR3 region has 16 residues. The V gene's germline CDR1 is WNHNN and CDR2 SYGVQD (reference sequence). V lost 3 bases and J lost 8, with 22 bases in between. CDR3 in DNA: TGCGCCAGCAGTGACGGAACCGGTTCAGGGGCGGATACCCAGTACTTC. Residues: CASSDGTGSGADTQYF.

The V and J genes are TRBV4-1 and TRBJ2-7; 9 bases are shared with TRBD2. Germline V gene sequence: CDR1 MGHRA, CDR2 YSYEKL. The CDR3 covers 16 residues. The ends lost 0 bases at V and 0 bases at J; junction bases unmatched: 3. Here the CDR3 DNA reads TGCGCCAGCAGCCAAGATGCGGGGGGGAGCTCCTACGAGCAGTACTTC. Translated: CASSQDAGGSSYEQYF.

The chain couples TRBV5-1 to TRBJ2-1; 12 bases are shared with TRBD2. The CDR3 spans 15 residues. CDR1 and CDR2 from the germline V gene are SGHRS and YFSETQ. Trimming cost V 0 bases and J 8 bases; bases outside gene matches: 3. CDR3 residues: CASSLGSSGGDEQFF. The CDR3 DNA reads TGCGCCAGCAGCTTGGGATCTAGCGGGGGGGATGAGCAGTTCTTC. Filled out from reference TRBV5-1 and TRBJ2-1, the complete variable domain reads KAGVTQTPRYLIKTRGQQVTLSCSPISGHRSVSWYQQTPGQGLQFLFEYFSETQRNKGNFPGRFSGRQFSNSRSEMNVSTLELGDSALYLCASSLGSSGGDEQFFGPGTRLTVL.

The chain recombines TRBV7-9 with TRBJ2-3; 8 bases are a match to TRBD2. The CDR3 sequence is 18 residues long. Looked up from germline, CDR1 is SEHNR and CDR2 is FQNEAQ (reference sequence). V lost 2 bases and J lost 6; bases outside the gene matches: 16. The chain's CDR3 is CASSLWFASGSDADTQYF. In DNA form, the CDR3 reads TGTGCCAGCAGCTTATGGTTTGCTAGCGGGTCCGATGCGGATACGCAGTATTTT.

The J gene is TRBJ2-3, the V gene TRBV10-2, with D possibly TRBD1 on 5 matching bases. V lost 4 bases and J lost 2, with 10 bases in between. The germline V gene has CDR1 WSHSY and CDR2 SAAADI. CDR3 length equals 14 residues. CDR3 sequence: CASSGRVDTDTQYF. The CDR3 bases are TGCGCCAGCAGTGGCAGGGTGGACACAGATACGCAGTATTTT.

The chain uses TRBV15 and TRBJ2-3, with 8 nucleotides matching TRBD1. Per germline, CDR1 LNHNV and CDR2 YYDKDF (reference sequence). V was clipped by 4 bases and J by 2 bases; unmatched bases: 8. The CDR3 loop spans 16 amino acids. In nucleotides, the CDR3 is TGTGCCACCAGCACCTTGACAGGGGAGGACACAGATACGCAGTATTTT. Residues: CATSTLTGEDTDTQYF. The whole variable domain, filled in from reference TRBV15 and TRBJ2-3, reads DAMVIQNPRYQVTQFGKPVTLSCSQTLNHNVMYWYQQKSSQAPKLLFHYYDKDFNNEADTPDNFQSRRPNTSFCFLDIRSPGLGDTAMYLCATSTLTGEDTDTQYFGPGTRLTVL.

This rearrangement joins TRBV11-3 to TRBJ2-3, with TRBD1 identical over 7 bases. V lost 5 bases, J lost 3 bases, and 5 bases stayed unmatched. The CDR3 length is 14 residues. Germline lookup yields CDR1 SGHNT and CDR2 YENEEA. CDR3 sequence: CASSPRDRTDTQYF. The CDR3 region has the DNA TGTGCCAGCAGCCCCCGGGACAGAACAGATACGCAGTATTTT.

The rearrangement links TRBV6-1 to TRBJ1-5, with D uncertain. The germline gives CDR1 MNHNS, CDR2 SASEGT. Trimming pared 4 bases from V and 0 bases from J, leaving 7 bases between. The CDR3 is 14 amino acids. The CDR3 protein is CASSVSYSNQPQHF. The CDR3 nucleotides read TGTGCCAGCAGTGTGTCCTATAGCAATCAGCCCCAGCATTTT.

V usage is TRBV19 and J usage is TRBJ2-7, with 9 bases fitting TRBD2. V gave up 5 bases and J gave up 0 bases; unmatched junction bases: 8. Germline CDR1 and CDR2: LNHDA and SQIVND (reference sequence). The CDR3 spans 16 residues. The CDR3 nucleotides read TGTGCCAGTAGTGCTATAGCGGGAGCCTCCTCCTACGAGCAGTACTTC. Translating it yields CASSAIAGASSYEQYF.

The rearrangement uses TRBV6-5 and TRBJ2-2; no definite D call. The germline V gene has CDR1 MNHEY and CDR2 SVGAGI. The germline V and J ends were trimmed by 4 bases and 6 bases, with 12 bases remaining between them. CDR3 length equals 14 residues. The CDR3 coding sequence is TGTGCCAGCAGTTCCTCGCAGAAATCCGGGGAGCTGTTTTTT. This sequence encodes CASSSSQKSGELFF.

The chain carries TRBV7-9 and TRBJ2-1; the D gene is possibly TRBD2 (6 bases). Germline-derived CDR1 and CDR2 are SEHNR and FQNEAQ (reference sequence). V lost 8 bases to trimming and J lost 7 bases, with 21 bases between them. The CDR3 extends over 15 amino acids. CDR3 sequence (DNA): TGTGCCAGCGACGGCGCTACGGGAGATCAAAATGAGCAGTTCTTC. It codes for CASDGATGDQNEQFF.